This T cell receptor beta chain was sequenced during a study of blood T cell repertoires in COVID-19. Looking at the study overall: The analysed material was cDNA or gDNA that came from T cells, B-cell-depleted T cells, or PBMCs.

Adults between roughly 18 and 100 years of age took part from some 25 US areas. Assignments of participants to cohorts depended upon their own reported clinical history. Original handling: Using reference gene primer amplification, nucleated cell counts were estimated. Profiled with immunoSEQ multiplex PCR; TCRdb holds only in-frame clones, not every one. V and J calls and clone size are as listed in that table; D and trimming were resolved from the DNA. The profile shows 430,000 or so clones, about 88% of them singletons. The CDR3 extends over 15 amino acids. V lost 2 bases and J lost 4, with 15 bases in between. Germline CDR1 and CDR2: SGHAT and FQNNGV.

The sample taken for sequencing was PBMCs or T cells enriched from blood (not recorded which). V and J are TRBV11-2 and TRBJ2-7, with TRBD1 as a possible D gene (6 bases). The sequence derives from a woman younger than 30 who had been exposed to COVID-19. The CDR3 sequence: CASSLSSGAGYEQYF. The DNA of the CDR3 is TGTGCCAGCAGCTTAAGTTCAGGGGCAGGTTACGAGCAGTACTTC.